This T cell receptor beta chain emerged from a study of shared clonotypes between healthy human individuals. Study-wide results and limits: A handful of donors showed sharing of around 5.3% of naive CD4 clonotypes.

Method: immunoSEQ multiplex PCR; TCRdb's copy keeps in-frame clones and lacks some. The sample records approximately 1.9 million clones, 80% to 95% being singletons. Germline V gene data show CDR1 as LGHNA and CDR2 as YSLEER. Trimming pared 0 bases from V and 6 bases from J, leaving 5 bases between. This CDR3 has 12 residues. Worth noting for this clone: The antigen is not known.

The naive CD8 subset, CD45RO-negative cells positively selected for CCR7, excluded terminally differentiated effector memory CD45RA+ cells. Specimen: naive CD8+ T cells from PBMCs. The chain combines TRBV4-3 with TRBJ1-2; D ambiguous. The TCR sequence derives from a man aged 18 to 35 in good health. Some clones in this sample may be carry-over from other donors' samples. As DNA, the CDR3 is TGCGCCAGCAGCCAAGACGGGGATGGCTACACCTTC. Residues: CASSQDGDGYTF.